What follows is one TCR beta chain and its context. What it recognizes is unknown. These data are taken from a study of cytomegalovirus exposure and HLA in healthy donors. General study points: The study designated 150 to 200 TCR beta chains cytomegalovirus-associated. In a later analysis, a missense DCLRE1C variant was linked to TCR beta V- and J-gene trimming.

Amplification used 60 Vbeta primers and 13 Jbeta primers. Generated by immunoSEQ multiplex PCR, the TCRdb table keeps only in-frame clones and is missing some. The sample has under 110,000 clones, roughly 74% seen once. The V gene lost 0 bases and the J gene lost 6 bases, with 10 bases spanning the gap. This CDR3 is 14 amino acids long. Per the germline V gene, CDR1 is SGHRS and CDR2 is YFSETQ. This TCR was sampled from a man aged 40-50 years in good health and CMV-seronegative. The chain recombines TRBV5-1 with TRBJ2-4; a weak D match, TRBD2 (5 bases). Input material: PBMCs. The CDR3 loop is CASSLGGPGNIQYF. DNA for the CDR3: TGCGCCAGCAGCTTGGGCGGGCCGGGAAACATTCAGTACTTC.